This paragraph covers one T cell receptor beta chain sequence. The data belong to a study of blood T cell repertoires in COVID-19. Study-level information: Sites across the United States, Italy and Spain contributed samples from acute and convalescent COVID-19. The analysed material was cDNA or gDNA that came from T cells, B-cell-depleted T cells, or PBMCs.

The CDR3 totals 11 residues. V lost 5 bases and J 4 bases, leaving 4 bases between the germline ends. As processed by the authors: The assay estimated nucleated cells by amplifying reference gene primers. Method: immunoSEQ multiplex PCR; TCRdb's copy keeps in-frame clones and lacks some. The D gene and trimming were derived from the DNA, and the V and J assignments and clone size from that table. The sample has about 200,000 clones; approximately 83% are singletons. This TCR was sampled from a man between 60 and 75 years old with acute or convalescent COVID-19. The chain employs TRBV12-3 or TRBV12-4 and TRBJ2-3; the D is unclear. Sequencing input: peripheral blood. The CDR3 DNA reads as TGTGCCAGCAGTCGGGCAGATACGCAGTATTTT. Translating it yields CASSRADTQYF.